Listed here is a single T cell receptor (beta chain). The entry originates in a study of blood T cell repertoires in COVID-19. Study details: Sites in the United States, Italy and Spain provided acute and convalescent COVID-19 samples. T cells, B-cell-depleted T cells, or PBMCs provided the cDNA or gDNA that served as material.

Original analysis: Using reference gene primer amplification, nucleated cell counts were estimated. Only in-frame clones appear in the TCRdb table, and some are missing; sequencing was by immunoSEQ multiplex PCR. V and J calls and clone size follow that table, whereas D and trimming were derived from the DNA. The repertoire has about 38,000 clones, around four fifths of them found once; the top ten carry 4.8%. CDR1 is MGHRA, CDR2 YSYEKL, per germline. This CDR3 is built from 14 residues. V shed 1 base and J shed 2 bases, with 9 bases lying between them. Sequencing was done on a sample of peripheral blood. V usage is TRBV4-1 and J usage is TRBJ2-7; D gene unclear. This sequence was found in a man in his fifties with active COVID-19. The CDR3 is CASSQGLGAYEQYF. CDR3 nucleotides: TGCGCCAGCAGCCAAGGGCTCGGAGCCTACGAGCAGTACTTC.